The 14 T cell receptor beta chains in this list originate from one sample, sequenced in a study of shared clonotypes between healthy human individuals. TCRdb's table, derived via immunoSEQ multiplex PCR, lists solely in-frame clones and lacks some. This table has about 1 million clones, about 76% appearing once. The material sequenced was memory CD4+ T cells sorted from blood. Subset in this sample: CD45RA-negative fraction. All receptors derive from a man aged 18 to 30 in good health.

This clone was counted once. The rearrangement uses TRBV4-3 and TRBJ2-5; D ambiguous. Trimming pared 1 base from V and 5 bases from J, leaving 8 bases between. CDR3 size: 13 residues. Germline assignment: CDR1 LGHNA and CDR2 YSLEER. In DNA, the CDR3 is TGCGCCAGCAGCCAAGGTACTTTGGAGACCCAGTACTTC. Its translation is CASSQGTLETQYF.

For the CDR3, the DNA is TGTGCCAGCAGTCCGAGCGGGCCCAATTCACCCCTCCACTTT. It specifies CASSPSGPNSPLHF. The rearrangement links TRBV2 to TRBJ1-6; D not resolved. V was cut by 5 bases and J by 7 bases, with 12 bases left in between. Germline CDR1 reads SNHLY; CDR2 reads FYNNEI. The CDR3 totals 14 residues.

This clone has just one count. The gene calls are TRBV5-1 and TRBJ2-1, with a possible D match to TRBD2 (5 bases). V lost 6 bases and J lost 0, with 13 bases in between. The CDR3 has 15 residues. Per the germline V gene, CDR1 is SGHRS and CDR2 is YFSETQ. In DNA, the CDR3 is TGCGCCAGCAATGGAGAAACTAGCTCCTACAATGAGCAGTTCTTC. As protein: CASNGETSSYNEQFF.

In regard to this clone: Possible read error: a much larger clone is one base away. Other DNA sequences of this sample code for an identical CDR3. The chain couples TRBV11-2 to TRBJ1-6; 9 bases match TRBD1. Germline trimming cut 4 bases from V and 8 bases from J; bases unmatched to any gene: 3. This CDR3 is 14 amino acids long. In germline, CDR1 is SGHAT, CDR2 FQNNGV. The CDR3 DNA reads as TGTGCCAGCAGCTCGGGACAGGGACATTCACCCCTCCACTTT. Amino acid sequence: CASSSGQGHSPLHF.

The chain recombines TRBV10-3 with TRBJ1-1; maybe TRBD1 (6 bases). Germline V gene data show CDR1 as ENHRY and CDR2 as SYGVKD. The CDR3 spans 13 residues. V was trimmed by 5 bases and J by 6 bases, leaving 13 bases between them. For the CDR3, the DNA is TGTGCCATCAGTTCTACAGGGAAAGCTGAAGCTTTCTTT. Protein sequence: CAISSTGKAEAFF.

This sequence joins TRBV11-2 and TRBJ2-2, with D tentatively TRBD2 (6 bases). Germline CDR1 SGHAT, CDR2 FQNNGV. CDR3 length equals 15 residues. V was clipped by 4 bases and J by 4 bases, with 13 bases between them. The CDR3: CASSSGVSSTGELFF. CDR3 nucleotide sequence: TGTGCCAGCAGCTCGGGGGTCTCCTCCACCGGGGAGCTGTTTTTT.

This clone showed up many times. V and J are TRBV10-3 and TRBJ1-1; D is unresolved. V lost 0 bases and J lost 1, with 0 bases in between. Germline-derived CDR1 and CDR2 are ENHRY and SYGVKD. The CDR3 is made up of 12 amino acids. For the CDR3, the DNA is TGTGCCATCAGTGAGTCGAACACTGAAGCTTTCTTT. This gives the protein CAISESNTEAFF.

The table lists this clone with a few counts. This chain uses TRBV5-1 with TRBJ2-1, with 7 bases aligning to TRBD2. Unmatched junction bases numbered 6, after V lost 2 bases and J lost 10 bases. Germline values: CDR1 SGHRS, CDR2 YFSETQ. The CDR3 is made up of 13 amino acids. The CDR3 loop is CASSLQREGEQFF. The CDR3 DNA follows: TGCGCCAGCAGCTTACAGCGGGAAGGGGAGCAGTTCTTC.

The chain has TRBV30 and TRBJ1-3, with no clear D. Trimming cost V 0 bases and J 3 bases, with 15 bases left between them. Germline V gene lookup returns CDR1 GTSNPN and CDR2 SVGIG (reference sequence). The CDR3 spans 16 residues. The CDR3 sequence is CAWSVRPGRGGNTIYF. The CDR3 coding sequence is TGTGCCTGGAGTGTACGGCCCGGACGGGGTGGAAACACCATATATTTT.

Of note for this clone: The junction departs from the called germline gene at one end, perhaps through a read error. The chain joins TRBV5-3 to TRBJ2-3; D unclear. TRBV5-3 is an ORF; its function is uncertain. CDR3 length: 13 amino acids. CDR3 bases: TGTGCCAGCAGCTTCAGGACCACAGATACGCAGTATTTT. It codes for CASSFRTTDTQYF.

This clone was detected a few times. The V and J genes are TRBV7-9 and TRBJ1-6; D gene unclear. Trimming left V 4 bases short and J 14 bases short, with 12 bases between. The CDR3 is made up of 12 amino acids. Germline-derived CDR1 and CDR2 are SEHNR and FQNEAQ (reference sequence). As DNA, the CDR3 is TGTGCCAGCAGCTCGGTTAATGGGGCCCTCCACTTT. This sequence encodes CASSSVNGALHF.

This clone is a singleton in its sample. The chain couples TRBV7-2 to TRBJ2-7; D may be TRBD1 (6 bases). The CDR3 covers 13 residues. V shed 3 bases and J shed 3 bases, with 9 bases lying between them. Germline-derived CDR1 and CDR2 are SGHTA and FQGNSA. This CDR3 is CASSLDRFYEQYF. The CDR3 DNA is TGTGCCAGCAGCTTGGACAGATTCTACGAGCAGTACTTC. The full variable domain, rest sourced from reference TRBV7-2 and TRBJ2-7, is GAGVSQSPSNKVTEKGKDVELRCDPISGHTALYWYRQSLGQGLEFLIYFQGNSAPDKSGLPSDRFSAERTGGSVSTLTIQRTQQEDSAVYLCASSLDRFYEQYFGPGTRLTVT.

In this sample, this clone turned up a few times. The chain carries TRBV5-5 and TRBJ2-5; D might be TRBD1 (6 bases). The germline V gene encodes CDR1 SGHKS and CDR2 YYEKEE (reference sequence). The CDR3 totals 12 residues. Trimming pared 10 bases from V and 1 base from J, leaving 11 bases between. This CDR3 is CASVRGQETQYF. CDR3 coding DNA: TGTGCCTCGGTCAGGGGCCAAGAGACCCAGTACTTC.

Written as DNA, the CDR3 is TGTGCCAGCAGCTTCTCCTCTGGAAACACCATATATTTT. Translating it yields CASSFSSGNTIYF. The rearrangement links TRBV5-4 to TRBJ1-3; D remains ambiguous. With 2 bases removed from V and 0 bases from J, the gap between germline ends came to 3 bases. This CDR3 is built from 13 residues. Germline-derived CDR1 and CDR2 are SGHNT and YYREEE (reference sequence). Full variable domain (outside the CDR3, taken from reference TRBV5-4 and TRBJ1-3): ETGVTQSPTHLIKTRGQQVTLRCSSQSGHNTVSWYQQALGQGPQFIFQYYREEENGRGNFPPRFSGLQFPNYSSELNVNALELDDSALYLCASSFSSGNTIYFGEGSWLTVV.